One and the same sample provided the 31 T cell receptor beta chains below, sequenced in a study of technical replicates of blood from a handful of donors. Assay used: immunoSEQ multiplex PCR; TCRdb lists only in-frame clones, some missing. The table includes roughly 90,000 clones, just under 95% detected once. Sequenced material: T cells isolated from PBMCs. The receptors here all came from a human donor in good health.

This clone appeared once. This chain links TRBV11-2 with TRBJ1-3, with D perhaps matching TRBD1 (6 bases). The CDR3 runs to 18 residues. V was shortened by 4 bases and J by 4 bases, with 23 bases between the two germline ends. The germline V gene has CDR1 SGHAT and CDR2 FQNNGV. The CDR3 loop is CASSSRTKARGPGNTIYF. The CDR3 DNA sequence: TGTGCCAGCAGCTCCCGGACCAAGGCCAGGGGTCCCGGAAACACCATATATTTT.

The chain joins TRBV4-1 to TRBJ2-7; 8 bases match TRBD1. Trimming removed 1 base from V and 4 bases from J; junction bases left unmatched: 6. The CDR3 length is 15 residues. Germline-derived CDR1 and CDR2 are MGHRA and YSYEKL. The CDR3 DNA sequence: TGCGCCAGCAGCCAAGTCGCAGGGGGCTATTACGAGCAGTACTTC. Translation: CASSQVAGGYYEQYF.

V is TRBV18 and J is TRBJ1-2; weak D call: TRBD1 (6 bases). The germline V and J ends were trimmed by 0 bases and 4 bases, with 9 bases remaining between them. Germline CDR1 reads KGHSH; CDR2 reads LQKENI. The CDR3 has 14 amino acids. This CDR3 reads CASSPPQGRYGYTF. The CDR3 coding sequence is TGTGCCAGCTCACCACCACAGGGACGCTATGGCTACACCTTC.

This chain connects TRBV5-6 to TRBJ2-7, with D possibly being TRBD2 (6 bases). V lost 1 base to trimming and J lost 6 bases, with 8 bases between them. Germline loops: CDR1 SGHDT, CDR2 YYEEEE. This CDR3 contains 12 residues. The CDR3 nucleotides are TGTGCCAGCAGCTTGTCGCGGGGCGAGCAGTACTTC. Translated: CASSLSRGEQYF.

The chain is built from TRBV5-4 and TRBJ1-6; D not resolved. CDR1 and CDR2 from the germline V gene are SGHNT and YYREEE (reference sequence). The CDR3 extends over 11 amino acids. The germline V and J ends were trimmed by 1 base and 11 bases, with 4 bases remaining between them. The CDR3 is CASSLFTPLHF. Written as DNA, the CDR3 is TGTGCCAGCAGCTTGTTCACACCCCTCCACTTT. The full variable domain, with the rest looked up from reference TRBV5-4 and TRBJ1-6, is ETGVTQSPTHLIKTRGQQVTLRCSSQSGHNTVSWYQQALGQGPQFIFQYYREEENGRGNFPPRFSGLQFPNYSSELNVNALELDDSALYLCASSLFTPLHFGNGTRLTVT.

The chain employs TRBV5-1 and TRBJ2-3; 10 bases line up with TRBD2. V gave up 3 bases and J gave up 6 bases; unmatched junction bases: 19. Germline V gene data show CDR1 as SGHRS and CDR2 as YFSETQ. The CDR3 spans 19 residues. CDR3 residues: CASSSGLRLAGPSQDTQYF. In DNA form, the CDR3 reads TGCGCCAGCAGCTCAGGGCTACGACTAGCGGGTCCCTCGCAGGATACGCAGTATTTT.

The rearrangement uses TRBV11-3 and TRBJ2-7, with D unclear. V was clipped by 5 bases and J by 1 base, with 15 bases between them. This CDR3 is built from 15 residues. Germline V gives CDR1 SGHNT, CDR2 YENEEA. The chain's CDR3 is CASSPRLIPSYEQYF. The CDR3 DNA reads as TGTGCCAGCAGCCCCCGACTGATACCTTCCTACGAGCAGTACTTC.

The V call is TRBV19, the J call TRBJ2-1; 7 positions agree with TRBD2. The CDR3 extends over 15 amino acids. Germline values: CDR1 LNHDA, CDR2 SQIVND (reference sequence). After removal of 2 bases from V and 6 bases from J, the junction contained 7 bases not matched to a gene. The CDR3 DNA reads as TGTGCCAGTAGTATACTCGGGACTAACGTCAATGAGCAGTTCTTC. The encoded protein is CASSILGTNVNEQFF.

V gene TRBV25-1 combines with J gene TRBJ1-5; 8 nucleotides align to TRBD1. Germline CDR1 is MGHDK and CDR2 is SYGVNS. V was clipped by 3 bases and J by 5 bases; unmatched bases: 9. The CDR3 totals 16 residues. The CDR3 DNA is TGTGCCAGCAGTGAGGCCGGGACAGGCGGCTATCAGCCCCAGCATTTT. It encodes CASSEAGTGGYQPQHF.

The chain uses TRBV7-8 and TRBJ2-1; TRBD2 matches at 10 bases. Germline V gives CDR1 SGHVS, CDR2 FQNEAQ. CDR3 length equals 19 residues. The junction had 11 bases not matched to a gene; V was cut back by 0 bases and J by 3 bases. CDR3 in DNA: TGTGCCAGCAGCTTAGCGCGGGTAGCGGGGGGACTTAGCTACAATGAGCAGTTCTTC. This codes for CASSLARVAGGLSYNEQFF.

The J gene is TRBJ2-1, the V gene TRBV6-5; 7 nucleotides line up with TRBD2. The germline gives CDR1 MNHEY, CDR2 SVGAGI. The CDR3 contains 14 residues. V was pared by 6 bases and J by 8 bases, with 10 bases of the junction left unmatched. CDR3 sequence reads: CASSRGLVLYEQFF. CDR3 bases: TGTGCCAGCAGCCGCGGACTAGTTCTCTATGAGCAGTTCTTC.

As regards this clone: An end of the junction differs from the germline gene, which may be a read error. The chain has TRBV6-1 and TRBJ1-2; possible D gene TRBD1, 5 bases. The germline V gene encodes CDR1 MNHNS and CDR2 SASEGT. The CDR3 sequence is 14 residues long. CDR3 amino acids: CVSSETRALYGYTF. CDR3 nucleotide sequence: TGTGTCAGCAGTGAGACCAGGGCCCTCTATGGCTACACCTTC.

The rearrangement links TRBV10-3 to TRBJ2-7; 10 nucleotides align to TRBD2. This CDR3 has 18 amino acids. Germline lookup yields CDR1 ENHRY and CDR2 SYGVKD. J was trimmed by 5 bases and V by 3 bases; bases with no gene match: 16. CDR3 residues: CAISDPVASGRISDEQYF. DNA of the CDR3: TGTGCCATCAGTGACCCAGTTGCTAGCGGGAGAATTAGCGACGAGCAGTACTTC.

This chain joins TRBV19 and TRBJ2-2; TRBD1 agrees at 7 bases. CDR1 is LNHDA, CDR2 SQIVND, per germline (reference sequence). The CDR3 has 19 amino acids. J gave up 6 bases and V 1 base, and 17 bases lay outside the gene matches. The CDR3 nucleotides read TGTGCCAGTAGTATAGGGGGGAACAGGGGCCAAGTCGGACCCGGGGAGCTGTTTTTT. Translated, it gives CASSIGGNRGQVGPGELFF.

The chain joins TRBV28 to TRBJ2-7, with no clear D. Germline V CDR1 and CDR2: MDHEN, SYDVKM. The CDR3 runs to 14 residues. V was trimmed by 7 bases and J by 1 base, leaving 14 bases between them. For the CDR3, the DNA is TGTGCCAGCATCCTTGGCGGCGATTCCTACGAGCAGTACTTC. This gives the protein CASILGGDSYEQYF.

This clone was counted once. This sequence joins TRBV28 and TRBJ2-6, with D perhaps TRBD1 (6 bases). Germline CDR1 is MDHEN and CDR2 is SYDVKM. V lost 4 bases and J lost 0, with 13 bases in between. The CDR3 runs to 17 residues. CDR3 in amino acids: CASSSVQGNSGANVLTF. CDR3 nucleotide sequence: TGTGCCAGCAGTTCGGTCCAGGGGAACTCTGGGGCCAACGTCCTGACTTTC.

The V and J genes are TRBV19 and TRBJ1-1, with 8 nucleotides matching TRBD1. Looked up from germline, CDR1 is LNHDA and CDR2 is SQIVND (reference sequence). The ends lost 5 bases at V and 5 bases at J; junction bases unmatched: 7. The CDR3 loop spans 14 amino acids. For the CDR3, the DNA is TGTGCCAGTAGTGTAACAGGGGGGAGAACTGAAGCTTTCTTT. Translation gives CASSVTGGRTEAFF.

The chain recombines TRBV4-1 with TRBJ2-1; TRBD2 aligns across 10 bases. After removal of 6 bases from V and 2 bases from J, the junction contained 16 bases not matched to a gene. The germline CDR1 and CDR2 sequences are MGHRA and YSYEKL. The CDR3 extends over 19 amino acids. The CDR3 loop reads CASRRQGLADDTTYNEQFF. In DNA form, the CDR3 reads TGCGCCAGCAGACGACAAGGACTAGCGGATGACACAACCTACAATGAGCAGTTCTTC.

The genes are TRBV19 and TRBJ2-3, with D unresolved. The CDR3 extends over 13 amino acids. Germline V gene sequence: CDR1 LNHDA, CDR2 SQIVND (reference sequence). The V and J ends lost 7 bases and 0 bases respectively, with 8 bases between them. Here the CDR3 DNA reads TGTGCCAGTATGCTGAGTAGCACAGATACGCAGTATTTT. It encodes CASMLSSTDTQYF.

J is TRBJ2-7 and V is TRBV19, with D perhaps TRBD2 (7 bases). This CDR3 is built from 14 residues. Per the germline V gene, CDR1 is LNHDA and CDR2 is SQIVND (reference sequence). V shed 6 bases and J shed 4 bases, with 16 bases lying between them. CDR3 nucleotide sequence: TGTGCCAGTAGCACCCGCGGGGGCACTTACGAGCAGTACTTC. Translation gives CASSTRGGTYEQYF.

This chain connects TRBV29-1 to TRBJ2-1; 8 nucleotides match TRBD2. CDR3 length: 14 amino acids. Germline CDR1 is SQVTM and CDR2 is ANQGSEA. V shed 4 bases, J shed 10 bases, and the junction held 12 bases outside the gene matches. The CDR3 coding sequence is TGCAGCGTTGTAGCGGGATCTATTCTTGGGGAGCAGTTCTTC. Its translation: CSVVAGSILGEQFF.

This chain connects TRBV6-6 to TRBJ1-5; 7 bases map to TRBD1. Germline assignment: CDR1 MNHNY and CDR2 SVGAGI (reference sequence). Trimming removed 2 bases from V and 1 base from J; junction bases left unmatched: 5. This CDR3 spans 16 amino acids. CDR3 DNA: TGTGCCAGCAGTTACACTGTGGGACAGAGCAATCAGCCCCAGCATTTT. Protein: CASSYTVGQSNQPQHF.

This sequence joins TRBV5-1 and TRBJ2-1; D is possibly TRBD2 (5 bases). The germline V gene has CDR1 SGHRS and CDR2 YFSETQ. The CDR3 is made up of 14 amino acids. With 4 bases removed from V and 2 bases from J, the gap between germline ends came to 10 bases. CDR3 amino acids: CASSPGFAYNEQFF. Written as DNA, the CDR3 is TGCGCCAGCAGCCCGGGGTTTGCCTACAATGAGCAGTTCTTC.

This clone was recorded once. V and J are TRBV5-1 and TRBJ2-3; 7 bases match TRBD1. Looked up from germline, CDR1 is SGHRS and CDR2 is YFSETQ. With 2 bases clipped from V and 5 bases from J, the junction kept 8 bases outside the gene matches. The CDR3 consists of 15 residues. CDR3 DNA: TGCGCCAGCAGCTTACCAACAGGGGCGGGAGATACGCAGTATTTT. It codes for CASSLPTGAGDTQYF.

CDR3 region: CATSRVAGNTIYF. CDR3 in DNA: TGTGCCACCAGCAGAGTAGCCGGAAACACCATATATTTT. The V and J genes are TRBV15 and TRBJ1-3; D gene uncertain. The CDR3 consists of 13 residues. Trimming pared 1 base from V and 4 bases from J, leaving 5 bases between. Germline V gene sequence: CDR1 LNHNV, CDR2 YYDKDF (reference sequence).

The chain employs TRBV9 and TRBJ2-7; possibly TRBD2 for D (6 bases). V was trimmed by 4 bases and J by 4 bases, leaving 21 bases between them. The CDR3 totals 16 residues. CDR1 and CDR2 from the germline V gene are SGDLS and YYNGEE. The CDR3 DNA sequence: TGTGCCAGCAGCTTAGGGACTCGGGCCGGGGGTTACGAGCAGTACTTC. This translates into CASSLGTRAGGYEQYF. The full variable domain, in which reference TRBV9 and TRBJ2-7 provide the parts outside the CDR3, is DSGVTQTPKHLITATGQRVTLRCSPRSGDLSVYWYQQSLDQGLQFLIQYYNGEERAKGNILERFSAQQFPDLHSELNLSSLELGDSALYFCASSLGTRAGGYEQYFGPGTRLTVT.

Note on this clone: It is likely a read error, because the conserved phenylalanine at the end of the CDR3 is missing. The limits of the CDR3 on the DNA are not certain, so only TCRdb's listed CDR3 is given. The CDR3 loop reads CASSIESREGG. V gene TRBV10-1 combines with J gene TRBJ2-3; the table calls TRBD2, which could not be checked here. Germline loops: CDR1 WNHNN, CDR2 SYGVQD (reference sequence). The CDR3 totals 11 residues, both ends included.

The J gene is TRBJ2-2, the V gene TRBV2; D not certain. With 6 bases removed from V and 1 base from J, the gap between germline ends came to 6 bases. This CDR3 comprises 13 residues. Germline CDR1 reads SNHLY; CDR2 reads FYNNEI. CDR3 protein: CASRRQNTGELFF. DNA for the CDR3: TGTGCCAGCAGACGACAGAACACCGGGGAGCTGTTTTTT.

Only one count was recorded for this clone. The J gene is TRBJ2-2, the V gene TRBV7-6; 13 nucleotides match TRBD2. There are 17 residues in the CDR3. Germline V gives CDR1 SGHVS, CDR2 FNYEAQ. Unmatched junction bases numbered 5, after V lost 4 bases and J lost 3 bases. DNA for the CDR3: TGTGCCAGCAGCTACTTACTAGCGGGGGGGCACACCGGGGAGCTGTTTTTT. It specifies CASSYLLAGGHTGELFF.

This clone appeared a single time. The V and J genes are TRBV7-9 and TRBJ2-7; D call uncertain. The CDR3 runs 12 residues. Germline loops: CDR1 SEHNR, CDR2 FQNEAQ (reference sequence). V lost 1 base to trimming and J lost 4 bases, with 5 bases between them. CDR3 sequence reads: CASSLVGYEQYF. The DNA of the CDR3 is TGTGCCAGCAGCTTAGTCGGGTACGAGCAGTACTTC.

The V call is TRBV7-9, the J call TRBJ2-1; D gene uncertain. Germline V gene sequence: CDR1 SEHNR, CDR2 FQNEAQ (reference sequence). The V and J ends lost 5 bases and 2 bases respectively, with 13 bases between them. This CDR3 contains 15 residues. CDR3 residues: CASSPLAGPYNEQFF. The DNA of the CDR3 is TGTGCCAGCAGCCCTCTGGCAGGCCCCTACAATGAGCAGTTCTTC.